These 28 T cell receptor beta chains were sequenced from one sample in a study of blood T cell repertoires in COVID-19. Some clones are missing from TCRdb's copy, which holds only in-frame ones; the method was immunoSEQ multiplex PCR. The sample includes about 42,000 clones, 85% of them seen just once. Sequenced input: peripheral blood. The source of these receptors is a man aged 50 to 59 with active COVID-19.

Only one count was recorded for this clone. V gene TRBV7-8 combines with J gene TRBJ2-1; the D is unclear. V was shortened by 4 bases and J by 6 bases, with 13 bases between the two germline ends. Germline values: CDR1 SGHVS, CDR2 FQNEAQ. The CDR3 is 14 residues long. The chain's CDR3 is CASSSFNKRNEQFF. The CDR3 region has the DNA TGTGCCAGCAGCTCTTTTAATAAGCGCAATGAGCAGTTCTTC.

This clone was observed a single time. Other DNA sequences of this sample code for an identical CDR3. The chain is built from TRBV4-3 and TRBJ2-3; 12 bases line up with TRBD2. Germline CDR1 LGHNA, CDR2 YSLEER. This CDR3 comprises 16 residues. Trimming removed 1 base from V and 5 bases from J; junction bases left unmatched: 4. The CDR3 DNA reads TGCGCCAGCAGCCAAGGACTAGCGGGAGTAGGAGATACGCAGTATTTT. Amino acid sequence: CASSQGLAGVGDTQYF.

V usage is TRBV19 and J usage is TRBJ1-1; 8 bases line up with TRBD1. The CDR3 sequence is 15 residues long. Trimming at V came to 4 bases and at J to 2 bases, leaving 6 bases not matched to a gene. CDR1 is LNHDA and CDR2 is SQIVND in the germline V gene (reference sequence). The CDR3 DNA is TGTGCCAGTAGTAAAGGGGACAGGTCCAACACTGAAGCTTTCTTT. Translating gives CASSKGDRSNTEAFF.

V is TRBV24-1 and J is TRBJ2-5; TRBD2 matches at 9 bases. Germline V gene sequence: CDR1 KGHDR, CDR2 SFDVKD. V trimming: 4 bases; J trimming: 2 bases; junction bases outside the gene matches: 4. The CDR3 is 15 residues long. In nucleotides, the CDR3 is TGTGCCACCAGTGACCTGACTAGCGGACAAGAGACCCAGTACTTC. Amino acid sequence: CATSDLTSGQETQYF.

V and J are TRBV6-5 and TRBJ2-1; TRBD2 matches at 12 bases. V gave up 6 bases and J gave up 10 bases; unmatched junction bases: 10. This CDR3 has 15 residues. CDR1 MNHEY and CDR2 SVGAGI come from the germline V gene. DNA for the CDR3: TGTGCCAGCAGGACTAGCGGGGGAAACTCTCCCGAGCAGTTCTTC. It codes for CASRTSGGNSPEQFF.

The chain employs TRBV6-5 and TRBJ2-7; 9 bases agree with TRBD1. This CDR3 comprises 16 residues. V was pared by 4 bases and J by 0 bases, with 7 bases of the junction left unmatched. Germline V gene data show CDR1 as MNHEY and CDR2 as SVGAGI. The CDR3 sequence: CASSFEQGAVSYEQYF. DNA for the CDR3: TGTGCCAGCAGTTTCGAACAGGGGGCGGTCTCCTACGAGCAGTACTTC.

The CDR3 here is CASNPGYGRADTQYF. As DNA, the CDR3 is TGTGCCAGCAACCCGGGATACGGGCGGGCAGATACGCAGTATTTT. The rearrangement uses TRBV7-6 and TRBJ2-3; D perhaps matches TRBD2 (5 bases). Germline-derived CDR1 and CDR2 are SGHVS and FNYEAQ. V shed 7 bases and J shed 4 bases, with 18 bases lying between them. The CDR3 runs 15 residues.

This clone was counted once. The chain is built from TRBV7-9 and TRBJ1-1; weak D call: TRBD1 (6 bases). The CDR3 has 14 residues. Germline loops: CDR1 SEHNR, CDR2 FQNEAQ (reference sequence). The V gene lost 6 bases and the J gene lost 1 base, with 12 bases spanning the gap. The CDR3 DNA is TGTGCCAGCAGTCCACAGGGACAGAACACTGAAGCTTTCTTT. Its translation: CASSPQGQNTEAFF.

The chain has TRBV19 and TRBJ1-1; no clear D gene. Germline V gives CDR1 LNHDA, CDR2 SQIVND (reference sequence). CDR3 length: 16 amino acids. V shed 1 base and J shed 2 bases, with 14 bases lying between them. The CDR3 DNA reads TGTGCCAGTAGTATAGCCTACCGGGTCTCAAACACTGAAGCTTTCTTT. Amino acids: CASSIAYRVSNTEAFF.

This chain joins TRBV9 and TRBJ2-1; perhaps TRBD2 as D (5 bases). Trimming took 0 bases from V and 4 from J, leaving 23 bases between them. Germline V lookup: CDR1 SGDLS, CDR2 YYNGEE. This CDR3 contains 19 residues. In DNA form, the CDR3 reads TGTGCCAGCAGCGTAGAATCCGGCGGGTCCGGGATGCGTTACAATGAGCAGTTCTTC. Translated: CASSVESGGSGMRYNEQFF.

The chain has TRBV7-3 and TRBJ2-1; TRBD2 agrees at 7 bases. Germline CDR1 and CDR2: SGHTA and FQGTGA. This CDR3 spans 13 amino acids. With 5 bases clipped from V and 3 bases from J, the junction kept 1 base outside the gene matches. CDR3 nucleotide sequence: TGTGCCAGCAGCCGGACTAGCTACAATGAGCAGTTCTTC. It specifies CASSRTSYNEQFF. Filled out from reference TRBV7-3 and TRBJ2-1, the complete variable domain reads GAGVSQTPSNKVTEKGKYVELRCDPISGHTALYWYRQSLGQGPEFLIYFQGTGAADDSGLPNDRFFAVRPEGSVSTLKIQRTERGDSAVYLCASSRTSYNEQFFGPGTRLTVL.

The CDR3 loop reads CATGGSRDTQYF. The CDR3 region has the DNA TGTGCCACCGGGGGGTCGAGAGATACGCAGTATTTT. The V and J genes are TRBV12-3 or TRBV12-4 and TRBJ2-3; TRBD2 matches 7 bases. V gave up 10 bases and J gave up 5 bases; unmatched junction bases: 6. The CDR3 contains 12 residues.

CDR3 sequence (DNA): TGTGCCAGCAGCTTCTGGGGGCTGTTAAACTATGGCTACACCTTC. Its translation: CASSFWGLLNYGYTF. The V and J genes are TRBV7-9 and TRBJ1-2; D might be TRBD1 (6 bases). The CDR3 consists of 15 residues. CDR1 SEHNR and CDR2 FQNEAQ come from the germline V gene (reference sequence). V was pared by 3 bases and J by 2 bases, with 13 bases between.

The chain is built from TRBV10-3 and TRBJ2-3; 10 positions match TRBD2. After removal of 9 bases from V and 0 bases from J, the junction contained 6 bases not matched to a gene. There are 15 residues in the CDR3. Germline V gene sequence: CDR1 ENHRY, CDR2 SYGVKD. CDR3 coding DNA: TGTGCCATAGCCGGGACTAGCGCAAGCACAGATACGCAGTATTTT. It codes for CAIAGTSASTDTQYF.

This clone was found once. This chain joins TRBV28 and TRBJ2-1; 10 positions agree with TRBD2. This CDR3 contains 15 residues. Trimming removed 8 bases from V and 4 bases from J; junction bases left unmatched: 8. Germline loops: CDR1 MDHEN, CDR2 SYDVKM. The CDR3 coding sequence is TGTGCCAGCTTCCCCAGCGGGAGGGCTTACAATGAGCAGTTCTTC. This codes for CASFPSGRAYNEQFF.

The V call is TRBV7-9, the J call TRBJ2-1; 8 positions match TRBD2. The CDR3 length is 19 residues. Trimming cost V 5 bases and J 3 bases; bases outside gene matches: 18. Germline loops: CDR1 SEHNR, CDR2 FQNEAQ (reference sequence). CDR3 loop: CASSPFYPGSGAIYNEQFF. CDR3 nucleotide sequence: TGTGCCAGCAGCCCGTTCTATCCGGGTAGCGGGGCCATCTACAATGAGCAGTTCTTC. The full variable domain, with the rest looked up from reference TRBV7-9 and TRBJ2-1, is DTGVSQNPRHKITKRGQNVTFRCDPISEHNRLYWYRQTLGQGPEFLTYFQNEAQLEKSRLLSDRFSAERPKGSFSTLEIQRTEQGDSAMYLCASSPFYPGSGAIYNEQFFGPGTRLTVL.

V gene TRBV27 combines with J gene TRBJ1-6, with 12 bases lining up with TRBD1. Unmatched junction bases numbered 6, after V lost 2 bases and J lost 13 bases. The CDR3 spans 15 residues. Germline lookup yields CDR1 MNHEY and CDR2 SMNVEV (reference sequence). CDR3 nucleotide sequence: TGTGCCAGCAGTTTAACCGGGACAGGGGGCTTCCCCCTCCACTTT. Encoded protein: CASSLTGTGGFPLHF.

The chain recombines TRBV5-1 with TRBJ1-3, with D unclear. Germline-derived CDR1 and CDR2 are SGHRS and YFSETQ. This CDR3 has 16 residues. The V end was cut by 5 bases, the J end by 3 bases, with 18 bases between. The CDR3 protein is CASRQTDKSLGNTIYF. The DNA for the CDR3 is TGCGCCAGCAGACAGACCGACAAATCCCTTGGAAACACCATATATTTT.

V gene TRBV9 combines with J gene TRBJ2-1, with 8 nucleotides matching TRBD2. The CDR3 has 15 amino acids. V gave up 1 base and J gave up 9 bases; unmatched junction bases: 9. The germline V gene encodes CDR1 SGDLS and CDR2 YYNGEE. The CDR3 sequence: CASSVQGLDNAEQFF. In DNA, the CDR3 is TGTGCCAGCAGCGTACAGGGACTAGATAACGCTGAGCAGTTCTTC. The full variable domain, completed using reference TRBV9 and TRBJ2-1, is DSGVTQTPKHLITATGQRVTLRCSPRSGDLSVYWYQQSLDQGLQFLIQYYNGEERAKGNILERFSAQQFPDLHSELNLSSLELGDSALYFCASSVQGLDNAEQFFGPGTRLTVL.

This clone was found once. The chain has TRBV3-1 (or the pseudogene TRBV3-2) and TRBJ2-3; D might be TRBD2 (6 bases). The CDR3 runs 16 residues. Germline V gene lookup returns CDR1 LGHDT and CDR2 YNNKEL (reference sequence). The ends were cut back, 2 bases at V and 2 bases at J, with 14 bases in the middle. The CDR3 is CASSQPTSSFTDTQYF. In DNA form, the CDR3 reads TGTGCCAGCAGCCAACCCACTAGCAGCTTCACAGATACGCAGTATTTT.

This clone was counted a few times. The V gene is TRBV9, the J gene TRBJ2-2; 7 bases match TRBD1. Germline V gene data show CDR1 as SGDLS and CDR2 as YYNGEE. The CDR3 runs 15 residues. After removal of 3 bases from V and 7 bases from J, the junction contained 9 bases not matched to a gene. DNA for the CDR3: TGTGCCAGCAGCGCGTCCACTACAGGGGTCGGGGAGCTGTTTTTT. This encodes CASSASTTGVGELFF.

The chain links TRBV11-3 to TRBJ2-2, with 9 bases aligning to TRBD1. CDR3 length: 17 amino acids. Germline CDR1 reads SGHNT; CDR2 reads YENEEA. Trimming took 5 bases from V and 5 from J; bases not matched to a gene: 12. The chain's CDR3 is CASSPAWGQGRTGELFF. In DNA, the CDR3 is TGTGCCAGCAGCCCAGCCTGGGGACAGGGAAGAACCGGGGAGCTGTTTTTT.

The chain has TRBV7-2 and TRBJ2-7, with 8 bases fitting TRBD1. Germline V gene lookup returns CDR1 SGHTA and CDR2 FQGNSA. V lost 3 bases to trimming and J lost 4 bases; unmatched junction nucleotides: 8. The CDR3 extends over 15 amino acids. The CDR3 DNA reads TGTGCCAGCAGCTTGGATGGACAGGGCACGTACGAGCAGTACTTC. Translating it yields CASSLDGQGTYEQYF. Drawing the rest from reference TRBV7-2 and TRBJ2-7, the complete variable domain is GAGVSQSPSNKVTEKGKDVELRCDPISGHTALYWYRQSLGQGLEFLIYFQGNSAPDKSGLPSDRFSAERTGGSVSTLTIQRTQQEDSAVYLCASSLDGQGTYEQYFGPGTRLTVT.

V gene TRBV28 combines with J gene TRBJ2-3; no definite D call. Germline CDR1 is MDHEN and CDR2 is SYDVKM. CDR3 length equals 16 residues. V lost 7 bases and J lost 2, with 19 bases in between. The CDR3 protein is CASNSQRPLSTDTQYF. In DNA, the CDR3 is TGTGCCAGCAACTCGCAGCGACCATTATCCACAGATACGCAGTATTTT.

V and J are TRBV18 and TRBJ2-1, with a possible D match to TRBD1 (7 bases). The length of the CDR3 is 15 residues. From germline, CDR1 is KGHSH and CDR2 LQKENI. The V end was cut by 3 bases, the J end by 5 bases, with 14 bases between. CDR3 region: CASSPQGGSDNEQFF. As DNA, the CDR3 is TGTGCCAGCTCACCCCAGGGGGGCAGCGACAATGAGCAGTTCTTC.

The chain employs TRBV7-2 and TRBJ2-1, with 7 nucleotides matching TRBD1. CDR3 size: 14 residues. V lost 5 bases and J lost 2; bases outside the gene matches: 3. The germline V gene encodes CDR1 SGHTA and CDR2 FQGNSA. The CDR3 coding sequence is TGTGCCAGCAGCCCGGGACAGACCTACAATGAGCAGTTCTTC. This codes for CASSPGQTYNEQFF. The whole variable domain, filled in from reference TRBV7-2 and TRBJ2-1, reads GAGVSQSPSNKVTEKGKDVELRCDPISGHTALYWYRQSLGQGLEFLIYFQGNSAPDKSGLPSDRFSAERTGGSVSTLTIQRTQQEDSAVYLCASSPGQTYNEQFFGPGTRLTVL.

The chain couples TRBV5-1 to TRBJ1-1; 8 positions match TRBD1. V trimming: 4 bases; J trimming: 1 base; junction bases outside the gene matches: 3. Germline CDR1 reads SGHRS; CDR2 reads YFSETQ. CDR3 length: 14 residues. The CDR3 DNA reads TGCGCCAGCAGCCAAGGGACAGGGAACACTGAAGCTTTCTTT. Protein sequence: CASSQGTGNTEAFF.

This clone was found a few times. The chain carries TRBV24-1 and TRBJ2-1, with TRBD1 identical over 9 bases. The germline V gene has CDR1 KGHDR and CDR2 SFDVKD. This CDR3 contains 16 residues. V lost 4 bases and J lost 5; bases outside the gene matches: 8. CDR3 coding DNA: TGTGCCACCAGTGAGCAGGGACAGGGTCTAAACAATGAGCAGTTCTTC. It codes for CATSEQGQGLNNEQFF.